This record concerns one TCR beta chain sequence. The sample originates from a study of blood T cells in healthy people across ages. With a J-beta primer mix and a sample-barcoded 5' primer, a second PCR ran about 6 to 11 cycles. No fewer than 3 million CDR3-containing paired-end reads came from each sample. Each CDR3 protein gets one entry after TCRdb re-called the 5' RACE reads with MiXCR. The sample carries about 1,500,000 distinct CDR3 sequences, roughly 28% recorded once. The CDR3 length is 15 residues. V shed 0 bases and J shed 9 bases, with 15 bases lying between them. Germline-derived CDR1 and CDR2 are SGHDN and FVKESK.

The specimen sequenced was blood. The clonotype originates from a woman in her twenties or thirties in good health. The chain links TRBV14 to TRBJ2-1; a possible D gene is TRBD1 (6 bases). CDR3 nucleotide sequence: TGTGCCAGCAGCCAAGAAAGGGTGATGGGGGCTGAGCAGTTCTTC. Translation gives CASSQERVMGAEQFF.